A single T cell receptor (beta chain) is shown here with its context. Losses at the gene ends were 3 bases for V and 8 bases for J; bases not matched to a gene: 1. CDR1 and CDR2 from the germline V gene are SGHTA and FQGNSA. The CDR3 sequence is 13 residues long. The data originate from a study of blood T cell repertoires in COVID-19. About the study: Italy, Spain and the United States were the sources of the convalescent and acute COVID-19 samples. PBMCs, B-cell-depleted T cells, or T cells were the source of the cDNA or gDNA that made up the material.

As originally analysed: Counts of nucleated cells, estimated from reference gene primer amplification, were obtained. TCRdb's copy holds only in-frame clones and misses some; the assay was immunoSEQ multiplex PCR. D and trimming come from the DNA, and the V and J calls and clone size come from that table. The sample lists about 280,000 clones, around four fifths occurring once. This sequence originates from a woman aged 45 to 65 who had recovered from COVID-19. The chain uses TRBV7-2 and TRBJ1-1; the match to TRBD1 covers 12 bases. Sequenced sample: peripheral blood. CDR3 region: CASSLGQGAEAFF. In DNA, the CDR3 is TGTGCCAGCAGCTTGGGACAGGGGGCCGAAGCTTTCTTT.